The source of this TCR beta chain is a study of post-analysis software for immune sequencing data. Study-wide background: The patients showed relapsing-remitting, secondary progressive and progressive-relapsing multiple sclerosis courses.

General study points: By F measure, strong co-clustering occurred among samples prepared in the same batch. Four or five TRBV segments were more frequent in patients than controls; TRBV5-6, TRBV5-1 and TRBV20-1 belonged to this group. Versus controls, multiple sclerosis patients showed significantly lower diversity (normalized Chao1).

For this clonotype: Its target is not known.

Sequencing libraries made from TCR beta cDNA carried unique molecular identifiers. TCRdb fed the PCR reads into MiXCR, producing one record per CDR3 protein. The sample shows about 500,000 distinct CDR3 sequences, roughly 45% of them seen only once. Per the germline V gene, CDR1 is SQVTM and CDR2 is ANQGSEA. V was pared by 1 base and J by 7 bases, with 10 bases of the junction left unmatched. The CDR3 has 15 amino acids. This TCR derives from a girl aged 5-17 years with multiple sclerosis. The V gene is TRBV29-1, the J gene TRBJ2-1, with 7 bases aligning to TRBD2. Sequences were obtained from blood. The CDR3 loop is CSVEGRRERWNEQFF. The DNA for the CDR3 is TGCAGCGTTGAAGGAAGGCGGGAGCGGTGGAATGAGCAGTTCTTC.